This TCR beta chain was found in a study of PD-L1 blockade in urothelial cancer. About the research overall: Patients began atezolizumab, 1,200 mg intravenously every 3 weeks, in about 2014. T cells numbered a median of roughly 150,000 in the blood samples.

V was clipped by 4 bases and J by 7 bases, with 9 bases between them. Germline lookup yields CDR1 SGHNT and CDR2 YYREEE (reference sequence). This CDR3 comprises 12 residues. This table comes from immunoSEQ multiplex PCR, and its TCRdb copy is limited to in-frame clones, with some not included. The sample holds about 56,000 clones; around 86% are singletons and the top ten take roughly 14%. Specified time point: pretreatment peripheral blood. The study enrolled patients with locally advanced or metastatic urothelial carcinoma. Sample numbers ranged from 1 to 8 per patient, encompassing pretreatment and on-treatment collections.

The receptor's source is a man between 65 and 85 years old with urothelial cancer. The chain combines TRBV5-4 with TRBJ2-1; tentatively, D is TRBD1 (6 bases). The specimen was PBMCs, collected around atezolizumab (anti-PD-L1) treatment. The DNA for the CDR3 is TGTGCCAGCAGCACGACAGGTAATGAGCAGTTCTTC. Encoded protein: CASSTTGNEQFF.